Presented here are 14 T cell receptor beta chains from one specimen sequenced in a study of identical twins. Each CDR3 protein gets one entry after TCRdb re-called the 5' RACE reads with MiXCR. The profile covers 1.5 million to 2 million distinct CDR3 sequences, with under 35% appearing a single time and about 0.27% taken by the ten largest. Sequenced: cord blood. These receptors were taken from a newborn girl in good health.

This chain joins TRBV4-2 and TRBJ2-1, with 11 bases fitting TRBD2. With the DNA end fitting TRBJ2-7 better, the J assignment may be wrong. This CDR3 region has 17 residues. In germline, CDR1 is LGHNA, CDR2 YNFKEQ. The CDR3 DNA follows: TGTGCCAGCAGCCAAGATAATTGGCTAGCGGGGGGTGATGAGCAGTACTTC. Translated: CASSQDNWLAGGDEQYF.

The chain employs TRBV12-3 or TRBV12-4 and TRBJ2-1; D not resolved. CDR3 length equals 12 residues. Trimming took off 3 bases at V and 12 bases at J, with 12 bases between the two ends. The CDR3 nucleotides read TGTGCCAGCAGTTTGGGCCAGATATGGCAGTTCTTC. This codes for CASSLGQIWQFF.

This clonotype has just a few counts. V and J are TRBV6-1 and TRBJ1-2; D remains unclear. Trimming pared 4 bases from V and 1 base from J, leaving 10 bases between. The CDR3 spans 14 residues. Germline V lookup: CDR1 MNHNS, CDR2 SASEGT. The CDR3 DNA reads TGTGCCAGCAGTGTTCGGTACAGTAACTATGGCTACACCTTC. This sequence encodes CASSVRYSNYGYTF.

The gene calls are TRBV14 and TRBJ2-1; no definite D call. The CDR3 covers 17 residues. The V gene lost 0 bases and the J gene lost 0 bases, with 12 bases spanning the gap. The germline V gene encodes CDR1 SGHDN and CDR2 FVKESK. CDR3 sequence: CASSQDYHPSSYNEQFF. CDR3 in DNA: TGTGCCAGCAGCCAAGATTACCACCCAAGCTCCTACAATGAGCAGTTCTTC.

J is TRBJ2-1 and V is TRBV20-1, with 13 bases that match TRBD2. J was trimmed by 1 base and V by 6 bases; bases with no gene match: 9. Germline CDR1 DFQATT, CDR2 SNEGSKA (reference sequence). This CDR3 has 17 residues. The CDR3 DNA sequence: TGCAGTGCAAGACTAGCGGGAGGTTCTAAGTCCTACAATGAGCAGTTCTTC. It codes for CSARLAGGSKSYNEQFF.

This clonotype was seen only a few times. J is TRBJ2-1 and V is TRBV24-1; D unclear. The CDR3 runs 11 residues. V was shortened by 5 bases and J by 12 bases, with 10 bases between the two germline ends. CDR1 KGHDR and CDR2 SFDVKD come from the germline V gene. CDR3 residues: CATSALGRQFF. DNA of the CDR3: TGTGCCACCAGTGCCCTAGGTAGGCAGTTCTTC.

This sequence joins TRBV9 and TRBJ2-7; unclear D gene. The length of the CDR3 is 15 residues. V lost 3 bases to trimming and J lost 4 bases, with 17 bases between them. CDR1 is SGDLS and CDR2 is YYNGEE in the germline V gene. The CDR3 reads CASSASVGGPYEQYF. CDR3 bases: TGTGCCAGCAGCGCCAGCGTAGGTGGGCCTTACGAGCAGTACTTC.

The chain uses TRBV12-3 or TRBV12-4 and TRBJ2-4; D remains ambiguous. The CDR3 contains 13 residues. V dropped 6 bases and J dropped 2 bases, with 8 bases sitting between them. The CDR3 is CASSPRPKNIQYF. In nucleotides, the CDR3 is TGTGCCAGCAGCCCCCGACCCAAAAACATTCAGTACTTC.

This rearrangement joins TRBV28 to TRBJ2-1; 8 nucleotides align to TRBD1. V was clipped by 4 bases and J by 13 bases; unmatched bases: 15. The CDR3 extends over 15 amino acids. Looked up from germline, CDR1 is MDHEN and CDR2 is SYDVKM. The CDR3 loop reads CASSSAGTGQETQFF. CDR3 sequence (DNA): TGTGCCAGCAGTTCCGCTGGGACAGGCCAAGAGACCCAGTTCTTC. Complete variable domain (other parts from reference TRBV28 and TRBJ2-1): DVKVTQSSRYLVKRTGEKVFLECVQDMDHENMFWYRQDPGLGLRLIYFSYDVKMKEKGDIPEGYSVSREKKERFSLILESASTNQTSMYLCASSSAGTGQETQFFGPGTRLTVL.

The chain joins TRBV25-1 to TRBJ2-1; weak D call: TRBD2 (6 bases). The germline V and J ends were trimmed by 1 base and 3 bases, with 13 bases remaining between them. Germline CDR1 and CDR2: MGHDK and SYGVNS. This CDR3 is 16 amino acids long. The CDR3 protein is CASSEFERRDYNEQFF. CDR3 sequence (DNA): TGTGCCAGCAGTGAATTTGAGCGGAGGGACTACAATGAGCAGTTCTTC.

V gene TRBV11-2 combines with J gene TRBJ2-1; 7 nucleotides agree with TRBD2. The germline V gene encodes CDR1 SGHAT and CDR2 FQNNGV. The CDR3 is made up of 15 amino acids. The V and J ends lost 8 bases and 4 bases, in that order; junction bases with no gene match: 11. The CDR3 protein is CASSEDAGVYNEQFF. The CDR3 DNA is TGTGCCAGCTCCGAGGATGCGGGGGTTTACAATGAGCAGTTCTTC. Variable domain in full (rest from reference TRBV11-2 and TRBJ2-1): EAGVAQSPRYKIIEKRQSVAFWCNPISGHATLYWYQQILGQGPKLLIQFQNNGVVDDSQLPKDRFSAERLKGVDSTLKIQPAKLEDSAVYLCASSEDAGVYNEQFFGPGTRLTVL.

Regarding this clonotype: A much larger clone lies one base from this, so it may be a read error. The chain employs TRBV25-1 and TRBJ2-5; 14 nucleotides align to TRBD2. CDR1 is MGHDK, CDR2 SYGVNS, per germline. This CDR3 is built from 17 residues. V lost 4 bases, J lost 11 bases, and 15 bases stayed unmatched. For the CDR3, the DNA is TGTGCCAGCAGTGTCGGGACTAGCGGGAGAGCCTCCTACGTGCAGTACTTC. Translation: CASSVGTSGRASYVQYF. Based on the CDR3 plus reference TRBV25-1 and TRBJ2-5, the full variable domain is EADIYQTPRYLVIGTGKKITLECSQTMGHDKMYWYQQDPGMELHLIHYSYGVNSTEKGDLSSESTVSRIRTEHFPLTLESARPSHTSQYLCASSVGTSGRASYVQYFGPGTRLLVL.

V usage is TRBV15 and J usage is TRBJ2-3; the match to TRBD2 covers 10 bases. CDR1 and CDR2 from the germline V gene are LNHNV and YYDKDF (reference sequence). The CDR3 runs to 17 residues. Losses at the gene ends were 0 bases for V and 2 bases for J; bases not matched to a gene: 5. CDR3 residues: CATSRDPSGGITDTQYF. In nucleotides, the CDR3 is TGTGCCACCAGCAGAGATCCTAGCGGGGGTATCACAGATACGCAGTATTTT.

The chain carries TRBV20-1 and TRBJ2-7; 13 bases align to TRBD2. This CDR3 is 16 amino acids long. Trimming cost V 0 bases and J 0 bases; bases outside gene matches: 2. CDR1 and CDR2 (germline): DFQATT, SNEGSKA (reference sequence). CDR3: CSARDRLAGGSYEQYF. For the CDR3, the DNA is TGCAGTGCTAGAGATCGACTAGCGGGAGGCTCCTACGAGCAGTACTTC.